The next 25 T cell receptor beta chains were all read from a single sample in a study of control samples from healthy donors and cancer patients. Generated by immunoSEQ multiplex PCR, the TCRdb table keeps only in-frame clones and is missing some. The sample carries about 150,000 clones, 85% to 95% recorded once. Specimen: blood. The origin of the receptors is a middle-aged man in good health.

V is TRBV5-4 and J is TRBJ2-3; 7 bases fit TRBD2. Germline loops: CDR1 SGHNT, CDR2 YYREEE (reference sequence). Trimming cost V 3 bases and J 1 base; bases outside gene matches: 11. This CDR3 is 17 amino acids long. CDR3 DNA: TGTGCCAGCAGCTCAAGGGTAGGCGGGAGTGGCACAGATACGCAGTATTTT. It is translated as CASSSRVGGSGTDTQYF.

The gene calls are TRBV4-1 and TRBJ1-4; 7 bases align to TRBD1. Losses at the gene ends were 0 bases for V and 3 bases for J; bases not matched to a gene: 1. Germline lookup yields CDR1 MGHRA and CDR2 YSYEKL. This CDR3 contains 15 residues. CDR3 residues: CASSQDGTANEKLFF. Here the CDR3 DNA reads TGCGCCAGCAGCCAAGACGGGACAGCTAATGAAAAACTGTTTTTT.

This chain connects TRBV7-3 to TRBJ2-5; 7 positions match TRBD2. The CDR3 covers 14 residues. The ends lost 0 bases at V and 3 bases at J; junction bases unmatched: 1. Germline V gene lookup returns CDR1 SGHTA and CDR2 FQGTGA. The CDR3 coding sequence is TGTGCCAGCAGCTTAACAGGGAGGGAAGAGACCCAGTACTTC. This encodes CASSLTGREETQYF.

The chain combines TRBV2 with TRBJ2-2; 7 bases fit TRBD1. Germline values: CDR1 SNHLY, CDR2 FYNNEI. V lost 6 bases to trimming and J lost 1 base; unmatched junction nucleotides: 2. The CDR3 totals 14 residues. CDR3 sequence: CASRWDRNTGELFF. CDR3 in DNA: TGTGCCAGCAGGTGGGACAGGAACACCGGGGAGCTGTTTTTT. Supplemented by reference TRBV2 and TRBJ2-2, the full variable domain reads EPEVTQTPSHQVTQMGQEVILRCVPISNHLYFYWYRQILGQKVEFLVSFYNNEISEKSEIFDDQFSVERPDGSNFTLKIRSTKLEDSAMYFCASRWDRNTGELFFGEGSRLTVL.

This clone came up a few times. The gene calls are TRBV7-2 and TRBJ1-2; 9 bases line up with TRBD1. The CDR3 is made up of 14 amino acids. Looked up from germline, CDR1 is SGHTA and CDR2 is FQGNSA. J was trimmed by 7 bases and V by 5 bases; bases with no gene match: 8. Written as DNA, the CDR3 is TGTGCCAGCAGCCCACGGACAGGGGAGGGTGGCTACACCTTC. This translates into CASSPRTGEGGYTF.

The genes are TRBV2 and TRBJ2-5; TRBD1 is a possible D gene (5 bases). This CDR3 region has 16 residues. Trimming took 4 bases from V and 4 from J, leaving 19 bases between them. The V gene's germline CDR1 is SNHLY and CDR2 FYNNEI. CDR3 in DNA: TGTGCCAGCAGTGTTGGGGCCTGGCCGGCTCCAGAGACCCAGTACTTC. Its protein is CASSVGAWPAPETQYF.

The sample holds one count of this clone. V is TRBV5-1 and J is TRBJ1-2; no clear D gene. The V gene lost 0 bases and the J gene lost 8 bases, with 17 bases spanning the gap. Per germline, CDR1 SGHRS and CDR2 YFSETQ. This CDR3 region has 15 residues. In nucleotides, the CDR3 is TGCGCCAGCAGCTTGGACGGCGGGCTCGTTGACGGCTACACCTTC. This gives the protein CASSLDGGLVDGYTF.

The CDR3 DNA follows: TGTGCCAGCAGCCCCCGAGGTGGCAATGAGCAGTTCTTC. As protein: CASSPRGGNEQFF. The chain recombines TRBV5-6 with TRBJ2-1; D remains unclear. V was clipped by 4 bases and J by 6 bases, with 11 bases between them. The CDR3 is 13 amino acids. Germline lookup yields CDR1 SGHDT and CDR2 YYEEEE.

This sequence joins TRBV7-9 and TRBJ2-1, with 7 bases that match TRBD2. V lost 3 bases and J lost 3; bases outside the gene matches: 5. The CDR3 runs 15 residues. Germline assignment: CDR1 SEHNR and CDR2 FQNEAQ (reference sequence). The CDR3 is CASSFGLADYNEQFF. CDR3 coding DNA: TGTGCCAGCAGCTTTGGGCTAGCGGACTACAATGAGCAGTTCTTC.

V gene TRBV5-1 combines with J gene TRBJ2-3; TRBD1 aligns across 10 bases. Germline values: CDR1 SGHRS, CDR2 YFSETQ. The CDR3 is 16 residues long. The V gene end was trimmed by 6 bases and the J gene end by 3 bases; junction bases not matched to a gene: 10. The CDR3 is CASILDPGQGTDTQYF. CDR3 bases: TGCGCCAGCATCTTAGATCCGGGACAGGGGACAGATACGCAGTATTTT.

The chain recombines TRBV27 with TRBJ2-1, with D possibly being TRBD1 or TRBD2 (5 bases each). CDR3 size: 16 residues. Trimming removed 4 bases at V and 6 bases at J, with 19 bases between. CDR1 and CDR2 (germline): MNHEY, SMNVEV (reference sequence). CDR3 coding DNA: TGTGCCAGCAGTTCTAGTAGTGGGGGTTTAGGCAATGAGCAGTTCTTC. Translation: CASSSSSGGLGNEQFF.

The chain combines TRBV7-6 with TRBJ2-3; 11 nucleotides line up with TRBD2. The germline CDR1 and CDR2 sequences are SGHVS and FNYEAQ. The V segment lost 1 base and the J segment 2 bases; nucleotides outside the gene matches: 5. This CDR3 has 17 residues. The CDR3 DNA sequence: TGTGCCAGCAGCTTAGAGACTAGCGGGACCCTCACAGATACGCAGTATTTT. Protein: CASSLETSGTLTDTQYF.

The rearrangement links TRBV6-5 to TRBJ2-5; D is undetermined. CDR3 length: 13 amino acids. Trimming took 2 bases from V and 6 from J, leaving 10 bases between them. Germline CDR1 and CDR2: MNHEY and SVGAGI. CDR3 sequence (DNA): TGTGCCAGCAGTTACGGGCAGTTACAGACCCAGTACTTC. Translation: CASSYGQLQTQYF.

The V and J genes are TRBV19 and TRBJ1-6; maybe TRBD1 (6 bases). The CDR3 length is 16 residues. Trimming took 6 bases from V and 9 from J, leaving 21 bases between them. CDR1 is LNHDA, CDR2 SQIVND, per germline (reference sequence). The CDR3 loop reads CASRSAAGVPGSPLHF. For the CDR3, the DNA is TGTGCCAGTAGAAGTGCCGCAGGGGTCCCGGGTTCACCCCTCCACTTT.

CDR3 residues: CATSDRDRGLFEQFF. The CDR3 DNA sequence: TGTGCCACCAGTGACCGGGACAGGGGGCTTTTTGAGCAGTTCTTC. The chain uses TRBV24-1 and TRBJ2-1; 12 bases map to TRBD1. J gave up 9 bases and V 4 bases, and 6 bases lay outside the gene matches. The CDR3 length is 15 residues. Germline V gene data show CDR1 as KGHDR and CDR2 as SFDVKD.

CDR3 region: CASSPRGPGELFF. The CDR3 bases are TGTGCCAGCTCACCAAGGGGGCCCGGGGAGCTGTTTTTT. The rearrangement joins TRBV18 to TRBJ2-2; 7 bases are shared with TRBD1. CDR3 length equals 13 residues. V was clipped by 2 bases and J by 6 bases; unmatched bases: 0. From germline, CDR1 is KGHSH and CDR2 LQKENI. The full variable domain, in which reference TRBV18 and TRBJ2-2 provide the parts outside the CDR3, is NAGVMQNPRHLVRRRGQEARLRCSPMKGHSHVYWYRQLPEEGLKFMVYLQKENIIDESGMPKERFSAEFPKEGPSILRIQQVVRGDSAAYFCASSPRGPGELFFGEGSRLTVL.

J is TRBJ1-1 and V is TRBV14; D gene unclear. V was trimmed by 3 bases and J by 5 bases, leaving 10 bases between them. Germline V gene data show CDR1 as SGHDN and CDR2 as FVKESK. The CDR3 is made up of 13 amino acids. CDR3 protein: CASSHEVATEAFF. The CDR3 nucleotides read TGTGCCAGCAGCCATGAGGTGGCAACTGAAGCTTTCTTT.

DNA for the CDR3: TGCAGCGTTTCCTTCGGGGGGGGAGAAGGAAACGAGCAGTACTTC. Translated: CSVSFGGGEGNEQYF. The gene calls are TRBV29-1 and TRBJ2-7, with 8 nucleotides matching TRBD2. From germline, CDR1 is SQVTM and CDR2 ANQGSEA. V shed 5 bases, J shed 5 bases, and the junction held 14 bases outside the gene matches. This CDR3 contains 15 residues.

This clone was detected once. The chain links TRBV18 to TRBJ2-3; D unresolved. Deletions cut 4 bases from V and 2 bases from J, with 10 bases between. The germline V gene encodes CDR1 KGHSH and CDR2 LQKENI. The length of the CDR3 is 14 residues. The CDR3 protein is CASSRNSITDTQYF. As DNA, the CDR3 is TGTGCCAGCTCACGTAACAGTATCACAGATACGCAGTATTTT. Based on the CDR3 plus reference TRBV18 and TRBJ2-3, the full variable domain is NAGVMQNPRHLVRRRGQEARLRCSPMKGHSHVYWYRQLPEEGLKFMVYLQKENIIDESGMPKERFSAEFPKEGPSILRIQQVVRGDSAAYFCASSRNSITDTQYFGPGTRLTVL.

The chain combines TRBV5-1 with TRBJ2-3; D may match TRBD1 or TRBD2 (5 bases each). From germline, CDR1 is SGHRS and CDR2 YFSETQ. The CDR3 is 14 residues long. V lost 0 bases and J 6 bases, leaving 11 bases between the germline ends. CDR3 nucleotide sequence: TGCGCCAGCAGCTTGGACCCCGGGGCCGATACGCAGTATTTT. It is translated as CASSLDPGADTQYF.

The chain couples TRBV6-5 to TRBJ1-6; D remains unclear. Per germline, CDR1 MNHEY and CDR2 SVGAGI. The CDR3 consists of 16 residues. V shed 0 bases and J shed 11 bases, with 17 bases lying between them. The CDR3 loop reads CASSYSMGGGPTPLHF. DNA for the CDR3: TGTGCCAGCAGTTACTCGATGGGTGGAGGGCCAACACCCCTCCACTTT.

The V gene is TRBV7-2, the J gene TRBJ2-3, with 8 bases aligning to TRBD2. The J segment lost 7 bases and the V segment lost 8 bases, leaving 11 bases of the junction unmatched. The CDR3 contains 14 residues. Germline V lookup: CDR1 SGHTA, CDR2 FQGNSA. CDR3 nucleotides: TGTGCCAGCTCGAGACGGGAGGGCCATAATACGCAGTATTTT. It specifies CASSRREGHNTQYF. The whole variable domain, filled in from reference TRBV7-2 and TRBJ2-3, reads GAGVSQSPSNKVTEKGKDVELRCDPISGHTALYWYRQSLGQGLEFLIYFQGNSAPDKSGLPSDRFSAERTGGSVSTLTIQRTQQEDSAVYLCASSRREGHNTQYFGPGTRLTVL.

The chain combines TRBV19 with TRBJ2-2; 7 bases are a match to TRBD1. CDR3 size: 15 residues. V lost 1 base, J lost 5 bases, and 4 bases stayed unmatched. The germline V gene has CDR1 LNHDA and CDR2 SQIVND (reference sequence). This CDR3 is CASSIGDRVTGELFF. DNA of the CDR3: TGTGCCAGTAGTATAGGTGACAGGGTGACCGGGGAGCTGTTTTTT.

This sequence joins TRBV18 and TRBJ2-2; D is perhaps TRBD2 (6 bases). This CDR3 spans 16 amino acids. The V gene's germline CDR1 is KGHSH and CDR2 LQKENI. V lost 8 bases to trimming and J lost 2 bases, with 18 bases between them. The CDR3 reads CASPSRDGLNTGELFF. The CDR3 bases are TGTGCCAGCCCTTCGCGGGACGGCCTTAACACCGGGGAGCTGTTTTTT.

The V gene is TRBV15, the J gene TRBJ2-7; TRBD1 aligns across 8 bases. The CDR3 is 12 residues long. Unmatched junction bases numbered 1, after V lost 4 bases and J lost 5 bases. Germline values: CDR1 LNHNV, CDR2 YYDKDF (reference sequence). This CDR3 is CATSTGGDEQYF. CDR3 DNA sequence: TGTGCCACCAGCACAGGGGGCGACGAGCAGTACTTC.